The text below deals with one T cell receptor (beta chain). The antigen it recognizes is unknown. No qualities accompany the bases; no much larger clone lies one base away. The data are from a study of CD8+CD57+ T cells in acquired aplastic anemia (dated by TCRdb to about 2018). Regarding the study in general: DNA extracted from sorted CD4+ and CD8+ cells had a mean of approximately 3 ug, with a range of roughly 0.17 to 27.4 ug. An average of approximately 10 million reads for CD4+ cells and 11 million or so reads for CD8+ cells was obtained from healthy donor samples. Summary of the overall study and its limitations: No significant difference in CD8+ Simpson's diversity was found between patients and healthy controls (P=0.060). Approximately 31 CD8+ CDR3 sequences were found in both patients and controls but appeared to be highly expressed in patients and within the immunodominant clones of the patients.

TCR repertoires of sorted CD4+ and CD8+ blood T cells from severe aplastic anemia patients and healthy subjects were deep-sequenced in the study. Ficoll-Paque density gradient centrifugation was used to isolate peripheral blood mononuclear cells. Before DNA extraction, CD4+ and CD8+ T cells were sorted by FACS or by magnetic beads. Looking up the germline V gene yields CDR1 SGHRS and CDR2 YFSETQ. Germline trimming: 4 bases from V, 6 bases from J; junction bases outside gene matches: 14. From the cysteine up to the phenylalanine, the CDR3 has a length of 16 residues. The sequence is cut down to CDR3 DNA, 48 bases in frame from base 1. TCR beta VDJ combination and CDR3 sequence profiling used genomic DNA as the template. An Illumina HiSeq 2000 was used for TCR repertoire sequencing. On the authors' methods: TRBV/TRBJ rearrangement plots, CDR3 size and DJ length profiles, and Simpson's diversity index were used to assess repertoires. The most abundant DNA sequence in the deep sequencing data was defined as the immunodominant clone. CDR3 amino acid sequences were checked for sharing between subjects and were compared against published repertoires and the VDJdb database. TCRdb cleaned the public reads at Q25 with fastp, built clones with MiXCR and kept in-frame beta chains. Each record represents a unique CDR3 protein, reported with the most common genes and DNA among its rows. The V and J calls, along with clone size, are taken from TCRdb and not from the paper's own processing. Present in this sample are 400,000 to 450,000 distinct CDR3 sequences, 55% to 70% of which were seen just once. 3.5% to 4.5% of the sample comes from the top ten.

The sample was sorted CD4+, CD8+, or CD8+CD57+ T cells (not recorded which) from PBMCs. The source of this sequence is a human donor in good health, serving as a control. The chain was built from TRBV5-1 and TRBJ2-7, with 9 bases in between that match TRBD2. The CDR3 corresponds to CASSIAPRSGGPEQYF. The nucleotides are TGCGCCAGCAGCATTGCGCCCCGGAGCGGGGGGCCCGAGCAGTACTTC.